Below, 4 T cell receptor beta chains from the same sample are listed, as sequenced in a study of human thymus T cells. Generated by immunoSEQ multiplex PCR, the TCRdb table keeps only in-frame clones and is missing some. The sample has 45,000 to 75,000 clones, nearly 95% seen once. The source material was blood. These receptors all stem from a boy less than two years old with a congenital heart defect but otherwise immunologically healthy.

The V and J genes are TRBV2 and TRBJ2-3; TRBD2 aligns across 8 bases. CDR1 is SNHLY, CDR2 FYNNEI, per germline. J lost 5 bases, V lost 6 bases, and 10 bases had no gene match. This CDR3 has 15 amino acids. The CDR3 DNA follows: TGTGCCAGCAGCTTCTTTAGCGGGATCGGAGATACGCAGTATTTT. Translated, it gives CASSFFSGIGDTQYF.

The rearrangement links TRBV4-1 to TRBJ1-3; D gene unclear. The germline CDR1 and CDR2 sequences are MGHRA and YSYEKL. CDR3 length: 15 amino acids. V gave up 3 bases and J gave up 0 bases, with 9 bases separating them. The CDR3 reads CASSHFMTSGNTIYF. Here the CDR3 DNA reads TGCGCCAGCAGCCACTTTATGACCTCTGGAAACACCATATATTTT.

The V gene is TRBV13, the J gene TRBJ2-7, with unresolved D. From germline, CDR1 is PRHDT and CDR2 FYEKMQ (reference sequence). The CDR3 contains 12 residues. Between the trimmed V and J ends, which lost 1 base and 2 bases, there was a span of 3 bases. CDR3 DNA: TGTGCCAGCAGCTTAGTGCCCTACGAGCAGTACTTC. Encoded protein: CASSLVPYEQYF. Complete variable domain (other parts from reference TRBV13 and TRBJ2-7): AAGVIQSPRHLIKEKRETATLKCYPIPRHDTVYWYQQGPGQDPQFLISFYEKMQSDKGSIPDRFSAQQFSDYHSELNMSSLELGDSALYFCASSLVPYEQYFGPGTRLTVT.

This sequence joins TRBV19 and TRBJ1-5; D call uncertain. This CDR3 has 16 amino acids. Germline V gene lookup returns CDR1 LNHDA and CDR2 SQIVND (reference sequence). V was pared by 3 bases and J by 5 bases, with 17 bases between. CDR3 protein: CASSIEGGVSDQPQHF. In DNA form, the CDR3 reads TGTGCCAGTAGTATTGAAGGCGGTGTGAGTGATCAGCCCCAGCATTTT.